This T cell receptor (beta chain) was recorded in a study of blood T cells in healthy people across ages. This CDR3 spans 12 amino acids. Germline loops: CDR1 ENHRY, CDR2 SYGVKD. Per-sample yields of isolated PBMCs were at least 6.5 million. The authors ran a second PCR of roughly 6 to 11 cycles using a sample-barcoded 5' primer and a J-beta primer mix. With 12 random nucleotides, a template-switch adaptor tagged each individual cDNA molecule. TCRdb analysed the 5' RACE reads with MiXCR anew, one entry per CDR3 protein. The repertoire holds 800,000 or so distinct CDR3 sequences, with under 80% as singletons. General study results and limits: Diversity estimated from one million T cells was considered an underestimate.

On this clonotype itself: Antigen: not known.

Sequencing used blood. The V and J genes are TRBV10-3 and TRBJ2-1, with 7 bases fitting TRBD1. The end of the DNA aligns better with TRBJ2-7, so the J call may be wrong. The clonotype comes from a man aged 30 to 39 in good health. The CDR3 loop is CAIRTGIYEQYF. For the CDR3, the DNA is TGTGCCATCAGGACAGGGATCTACGAGCAGTACTTC.